This T cell receptor (beta chain) derives from a study of CD8+ T cells in alopecia areata. The overall study: The authors scored treated patients' severity by affected scalp percentage. Overall study findings and caveats: Tofacitinib did not eliminate many expanded lesional clones from scalp or blood.

Germline V lookup: CDR1 GTSNPN, CDR2 SVGIG (reference sequence). The CDR3 has 14 amino acids. The V and J ends lost 3 bases and 1 base, in that order; junction bases with no gene match: 1. As to treatment: oral pan-JAK inhibitor, 5-10 mg twice daily. The study team obtained lesional scalp punch biopsies and peripheral blood from alopecia areata patients. Following extraction, RNA underwent reverse transcription to cDNA, which served as the sequencing template. Clones were sequenced by immunoSEQ multiplex PCR, and TCRdb holds only the in-frame ones, with some missing. This sample yields 95,000 to 100,000 clones, of which around 55% are seen a single time; around 15% belongs to the top ten. About this clone itself: Its cognate antigen is unknown.

Sample: CD8+ T cells sorted from blood, taken at week 4, from a patient treated with tofacitinib. This TCR was recovered from a human donor with alopecia areata. This rearrangement joins TRBV30 to TRBJ1-1, with 11 positions matching TRBD1. The CDR3 DNA follows: TGTGCCTGGAGGGGACAGGGGGAGAACACTGAAGCTTTCTTT. Amino acids: CAWRGQGENTEAFF.